The 19 T cell receptor beta chains in this list originate from one sample, sequenced in a study of blood T cell repertoires in COVID-19. Some clones are missing from TCRdb's copy, which holds only in-frame ones; the method was immunoSEQ multiplex PCR. The sample lists over 100,000 clones; roughly 80% were seen once. Sequenced sample: peripheral blood. The receptors were gathered from a human donor in a cohort sampled during active COVID-19.

This chain uses TRBV7-2 with TRBJ1-1, with 10 bases that match TRBD1. CDR1 is SGHTA and CDR2 is FQGNSA in the germline V gene. With V trimmed by 5 bases and J by 0 bases, 9 bases remained unmatched. The length of the CDR3 is 17 residues. CDR3 nucleotides: TGTGCCAGCAGCGAACATGGGACAGGGGTTTTGAACACTGAAGCTTTCTTT. Its protein product is CASSEHGTGVLNTEAFF.

The V and J genes are TRBV5-5 and TRBJ2-2; D call uncertain. V was trimmed by 3 bases and J by 2 bases, leaving 8 bases between them. There are 14 residues in the CDR3. Germline V CDR1 and CDR2: SGHKS, YYEKEE (reference sequence). The CDR3 region is CASSSLLNTGELFF. The CDR3 nucleotides are TGTGCCAGCAGCTCCCTACTTAACACCGGGGAGCTGTTTTTT.

The V and J genes are TRBV30 and TRBJ1-6, with D possibly being TRBD1 (5 bases). Germline values: CDR1 GTSNPN, CDR2 SVGIG (reference sequence). The V and J ends lost 0 bases and 10 bases respectively, with 16 bases between them. The CDR3 is made up of 15 amino acids. CDR3 sequence (DNA): TGTGCCTGGAGTGTCGGAGGGGCGGGTAGGTCACCCCTCCACTTT. It codes for CAWSVGGAGRSPLHF.

This chain connects TRBV6-5 to TRBJ2-5; 10 nucleotides match TRBD2. The V and J ends lost 5 bases and 5 bases, in that order; junction bases with no gene match: 2. Germline CDR1 reads MNHEY; CDR2 reads SVGAGI. This CDR3 spans 13 amino acids. The CDR3 here is CASSLAGVETQYF. The CDR3 nucleotides read TGTGCCAGCAGTCTAGCGGGAGTGGAGACCCAGTACTTC.

The chain recombines TRBV7-2 with TRBJ1-5; 7 nucleotides align to TRBD1. This CDR3 region has 15 residues. The germline gives CDR1 SGHTA, CDR2 FQGNSA. V was pared by 4 bases and J by 0 bases, with 3 bases of the junction left unmatched. This CDR3 reads CASSYDRASNQPQHF. The CDR3 coding sequence is TGTGCCAGCAGCTACGACAGGGCTAGCAATCAGCCCCAGCATTTT.

V is TRBV5-1 and J is TRBJ2-7, with TRBD2 identical over 8 bases. Germline CDR1 and CDR2: SGHRS and YFSETQ. With V trimmed by 2 bases and J by 0 bases, 1 base remained unmatched. The CDR3 is 14 residues long. The DNA of the CDR3 is TGCGCCAGCAGCTTTAGCGGGAACTCCTACGAGCAGTACTTC. Translating gives CASSFSGNSYEQYF.

The V and J genes are TRBV6-1 and TRBJ1-2; 9 nucleotides agree with TRBD1. Germline V gene sequence: CDR1 MNHNS, CDR2 SASEGT. This CDR3 is 15 amino acids long. V shed 2 bases, J shed 5 bases, and the junction held 6 bases outside the gene matches. This CDR3 reads CASSELGQGSYGYTF. In nucleotides, the CDR3 is TGTGCCAGCAGTGAATTGGGACAGGGCTCATATGGCTACACCTTC.

This clone was observed a few times. This sequence joins TRBV12-3 or TRBV12-4 and TRBJ1-2; the D is unclear. This CDR3 has 11 amino acids. V shed 7 bases and J shed 8 bases, with 11 bases lying between them. In DNA, the CDR3 is TGTGCCAGCACCCTGGGCCGCGGCTACACCTTC. Protein sequence: CASTLGRGYTF.

The CDR3 here is CASSRPGQRDYGYTF. CDR3 in DNA: TGTGCCAGCAGCAGACCGGGACAGAGAGACTATGGCTACACCTTC. V usage is TRBV11-3 and J usage is TRBJ1-2; 7 nucleotides align to TRBD1. Germline CDR1 is SGHNT and CDR2 is YENEEA. With V trimmed by 5 bases and J by 3 bases, 9 bases remained unmatched. The CDR3 covers 15 residues. Together with reference TRBV11-3 and TRBJ1-2, the CDR3 gives the full variable domain: EAGVVQSPRYKIIEKKQPVAFWCNPISGHNTLYWYLQNLGQGPELLIRYENEEAVDDSQLPKDRFSAERLKGVDSTLKIQPAELGDSAVYLCASSRPGQRDYGYTFGSGTRLTVV.

The genes are TRBV27 and TRBJ2-7; 10 bases line up with TRBD2. The germline gives CDR1 MNHEY, CDR2 SMNVEV (reference sequence). The CDR3 is made up of 19 amino acids. The V gene end was trimmed by 2 bases and the J gene end by 2 bases; junction bases not matched to a gene: 15. CDR3: CASSLARSGGPLRTYEQYF. The CDR3 nucleotides are TGTGCCAGCAGTTTAGCCCGTAGCGGGGGGCCCCTTAGAACCTACGAGCAGTACTTC.

The chain couples TRBV5-1 to TRBJ1-2, with 8 nucleotides matching TRBD1. Germline V gene sequence: CDR1 SGHRS, CDR2 YFSETQ. The CDR3 loop spans 15 amino acids. Trimming at V came to 3 bases and at J to 4 bases, leaving 8 bases not matched to a gene. The CDR3 DNA sequence: TGCGCCAGCAGCTCTGGACAGGGACGTCCCTATGGCTACACCTTC. Residues: CASSSGQGRPYGYTF.

J is TRBJ2-3 and V is TRBV24-1; 8 bases match TRBD2. With 5 bases clipped from V and 3 bases from J, the junction kept 12 bases outside the gene matches. Germline assignment: CDR1 KGHDR and CDR2 SFDVKD. This CDR3 comprises 17 residues. CDR3: CATSGGGLAGWTDTQYF. The CDR3 DNA sequence: TGTGCCACCAGTGGCGGCGGGCTAGCGGGTTGGACAGATACGCAGTATTTT.

The CDR3 bases are TGTGCCTGGAAAGAGCTTAATAGCGCGTACAATGAGCAGTTCTTC. Protein sequence: CAWKELNSAYNEQFF. The chain employs TRBV30 and TRBJ2-1; a weak D match, TRBD2 (5 bases). Germline assignment: CDR1 GTSNPN and CDR2 SVGIG (reference sequence). This CDR3 is built from 15 residues. V shed 4 bases and J shed 4 bases, with 17 bases lying between them.

This clone was detected a few times. The rearrangement joins TRBV19 to TRBJ1-1; D unclear. The CDR3 is 12 amino acids. The V end was cut by 4 bases, the J end by 3 bases, with 6 bases between. Germline-derived CDR1 and CDR2 are LNHDA and SQIVND (reference sequence). In DNA form, the CDR3 reads TGTGCCAGTAGTAAGGCGGACACTGAAGCTTTCTTT. It encodes CASSKADTEAFF.

In its sample, this clone was seen a few times. The chain uses TRBV19 and TRBJ2-1, with 11 bases matching TRBD2. The V gene end was trimmed by 2 bases and the J gene end by 7 bases; junction bases not matched to a gene: 16. In germline, CDR1 is LNHDA, CDR2 SQIVND (reference sequence). CDR3 length equals 19 residues. CDR3 loop: CASSIRGRETSGGKNEQFF. DNA for the CDR3: TGTGCCAGTAGTATACGCGGGAGGGAAACTAGCGGGGGCAAAAATGAGCAGTTCTTC. Looking up the rest from reference TRBV19 and TRBJ2-1 gives the full variable domain: DGGITQSPKYLFRKEGQNVTLSCEQNLNHDAMYWYRQDPGQGLRLIYYSQIVNDFQKGDIAEGYSVSREKKESFPLTVTSAQKNPTAFYLCASSIRGRETSGGKNEQFFGPGTRLTVL.

V and J are TRBV19 and TRBJ2-7; TRBD2 might be the D (5 bases). This CDR3 is 15 amino acids long. CDR1 is LNHDA, CDR2 SQIVND, per germline (reference sequence). V was shortened by 6 bases and J by 3 bases, with 18 bases between the two germline ends. The CDR3: CASRGLEGVGYEQYF. The DNA for the CDR3 is TGTGCCAGTAGGGGTCTCGAGGGAGTGGGCTACGAGCAGTACTTC.

This chain uses TRBV5-8 with TRBJ1-2, with 7 bases identical to TRBD1. The CDR3 is 19 residues long. The germline V gene has CDR1 SGHTS and CDR2 YDEGEE. V dropped 4 bases and J dropped 0; count of bases not matched to a gene: 18. The CDR3 loop reads CASSRPFRQGSSPNYGYTF. CDR3 DNA: TGTGCCAGCAGCCGTCCCTTCCGACAGGGTTCCTCTCCTAACTATGGCTACACCTTC.

V usage is TRBV5-4 and J usage is TRBJ1-1; maybe TRBD1 (6 bases). The CDR3 consists of 14 residues. Between the trimmed V and J ends, which lost 0 bases and 5 bases, there was a span of 11 bases. Germline assignment: CDR1 SGHNT and CDR2 YYREEE (reference sequence). CDR3: CASSLARGLTEAFF. The CDR3, as DNA: TGTGCCAGCAGCTTGGCCAGGGGATTAACTGAAGCTTTCTTT.

This chain links TRBV11-2 with TRBJ1-1, with unresolved D. This CDR3 has 16 residues. Germline-derived CDR1 and CDR2 are SGHAT and FQNNGV. V lost 1 base to trimming and J lost 6 bases, with 18 bases between them. This CDR3 reads CASSLVSATSRAEAFF. The CDR3 bases are TGTGCCAGCAGCTTAGTATCGGCCACATCGCGGGCTGAAGCTTTCTTT.